The T cell receptor beta chain under discussion was sequenced for a study of CD8 T cells in ankylosing spondylitis. Notes on the study in general: There was a TCR beta motif, made of eight highly homologous variants, that appeared characteristic of ankylosing spondylitis blood. Disease-linked clones reportedly concentrated significantly in matched ankylosing spondylitis synovial fluid.

TCRdb processed the 5' RACE reads anew with MiXCR; each CDR3 protein has one entry. The sample has 200,000 to 300,000 distinct CDR3 sequences; around 8% are singletons. This clonotype was seen at least ten times. What it binds is not known. The V end was cut by 5 bases, the J end by 6 bases, with 10 bases between. The CDR3 consists of 12 residues. Germline-derived CDR1 and CDR2 are LNHDA and SQIVND (reference sequence). The receptor's source is a female donor with ankylosing spondylitis or in good health (not recorded which). The chain recombines TRBV19 with TRBJ2-5; D gene ambiguous. Sequences were obtained from blood, either unsorted or a sorted T cell fraction (not recorded which). CDR3 nucleotides: TGTGCCAGTAGTGGCCAGGACCAGACCCAGTACTTC. Encoded protein: CASSGQDQTQYF.